The 28 T cell receptor beta chains listed next were all sequenced from one sample in a study of blood T cell repertoires in COVID-19. The method was immunoSEQ multiplex PCR; TCRdb's version includes in-frame clones alone and lacks a portion of them. The sample records almost 400,000 clones, roughly 89% being singletons. The sample taken for sequencing was PBMCs or T cells enriched from blood (not recorded which). The source of these receptors is a woman between 25 and 40 years old who had recovered from COVID-19.

V is TRBV19 and J is TRBJ2-1, with 7 positions matching TRBD1. The V and J ends lost 7 bases and 3 bases, in that order; junction bases with no gene match: 6. CDR3 length: 14 amino acids. The germline CDR1 and CDR2 sequences are LNHDA and SQIVND (reference sequence). The CDR3 here is CASTATGSYNEQFF. The CDR3 nucleotides read TGTGCCAGTACCGCGACAGGGAGCTACAATGAGCAGTTCTTC. Using reference TRBV19 and TRBJ2-1 for the parts outside the CDR3, the full variable domain is DGGITQSPKYLFRKEGQNVTLSCEQNLNHDAMYWYRQDPGQGLRLIYYSQIVNDFQKGDIAEGYSVSREKKESFPLTVTSAQKNPTAFYLCASTATGSYNEQFFGPGTRLTVL.

The chain links TRBV7-2 to TRBJ2-7; 8 nucleotides agree with TRBD2. This CDR3 spans 17 amino acids. Germline CDR1 and CDR2: SGHTA and FQGNSA. V gave up 1 base and J gave up 1 base; unmatched junction bases: 9. CDR3 in DNA: TGTGCCAGCAGCTTAGTACGGGGGGGAACCCCGTCCTACGAGCAGTACTTC. It codes for CASSLVRGGTPSYEQYF.

V usage is TRBV3-1 (or the pseudogene TRBV3-2) and J usage is TRBJ1-4, with 9 bases that match TRBD1. Losses at the gene ends were 4 bases for V and 8 bases for J; bases not matched to a gene: 5. The CDR3 length is 14 residues. Germline V CDR1 and CDR2: LGHDT, YNNKEL (reference sequence). CDR3 sequence: CASSPGTGREKLFF. CDR3 nucleotide sequence: TGTGCCAGCAGCCCCGGGACAGGGAGGGAAAAACTGTTTTTT.

This clone came up once. V is TRBV19 and J is TRBJ2-2; a possible D gene is TRBD1 (6 bases). Trimming took 7 bases from V and 0 from J, leaving 18 bases between them. CDR1 and CDR2 (germline): LNHDA, SQIVND (reference sequence). The CDR3 is 17 residues long. DNA for the CDR3: TGTGCCAGTAATCTAGGGGGTTTGGGCCCGAACACCGGGGAGCTGTTTTTT. Translation gives CASNLGGLGPNTGELFF.

The chain combines TRBV30 with TRBJ1-2; 7 bases match TRBD1. CDR3 length: 19 residues. Per germline, CDR1 GTSNPN and CDR2 SVGIG (reference sequence). V lost 0 bases, J lost 3 bases, and 19 bases stayed unmatched. CDR3 DNA: TGTGCCTGGAGTGTATGGTTCCCGCCTCAGGGGGTAGGCGACTATGGCTACACCTTC. It is translated as CAWSVWFPPQGVGDYGYTF.

The chain uses TRBV6-5 and TRBJ1-2; 10 nucleotides agree with TRBD1. Germline CDR1 reads MNHEY; CDR2 reads SVGAGI. The CDR3 is 15 amino acids. With V trimmed by 6 bases and J by 2 bases, 6 bases remained unmatched. CDR3 protein: CASRDTGQGNYGYTF. As DNA, the CDR3 is TGTGCCAGCAGGGATACGGGACAGGGGAACTATGGCTACACCTTC.

The chain recombines TRBV2 with TRBJ1-3; perhaps TRBD1 as D (5 bases). Germline CDR1 is SNHLY and CDR2 is FYNNEI. The CDR3 contains 14 residues. CDR3 loop: CAGGEELIGNTIYF. As DNA, the CDR3 is TGTGCTGGGGGGGAGGAGTTAATTGGAAACACCATATATTTT.

The genes are TRBV11-3 and TRBJ2-1; TRBD2 agrees at 11 bases. The CDR3 totals 17 residues. In germline, CDR1 is SGHNT, CDR2 YENEEA. V shed 5 bases, J shed 15 bases, and the junction held 21 bases outside the gene matches. CDR3 bases: TGTGCCAGCAGCCGTTATGGGCCCCTTACTAGCGGGAGTATGCTGTTCTTC. This sequence encodes CASSRYGPLTSGSMLFF.

V gene TRBV27 combines with J gene TRBJ2-1, with 10 bases fitting TRBD2. Germline lookup yields CDR1 MNHEY and CDR2 SMNVEV (reference sequence). CDR3 size: 11 residues. The CDR3 nucleotides read TGTGCGGAAGCGGGGGGGAATGAGCAGTTCTTC. It codes for CAEAGGNEQFF.

Of note for this clone: Germline is not matched at one junction end, which may reflect a read error. The rearrangement joins TRBV7-9 to TRBJ2-1, with 14 bases lining up with TRBD2. Germline-derived CDR1 and CDR2 are SEHNR and FQNEAQ (reference sequence). CDR3 length: 15 residues. The CDR3 sequence: CASSPPGLAGVSWIF. The CDR3 DNA sequence: TGTGCCAGCAGCCCTCCGGGACTAGCGGGAGTTAGCTGGATCTTC. The variable domain in full, completed from reference TRBV7-9 and TRBJ2-1, reads DTGVSQNPRHKITKRGQNVTFRCDPISEHNRLYWYRQTLGQGPEFLTYFQNEAQLEKSRLLSDRFSAERPKGSFSTLEIQRTEQGDSAMYLCASSPPGLAGVSWIFGPGTRLTVL.

This clone appeared once. J is TRBJ1-2 and V is TRBV28, with 11 bases lining up with TRBD1. After removal of 5 bases from V and 8 bases from J, the junction contained 13 bases not matched to a gene. The germline gives CDR1 MDHEN, CDR2 SYDVKM. This CDR3 has 16 amino acids. The CDR3 DNA reads as TGTGCCAGCAGTAGACCCGGGACAGGGGGACTTAGCGGCTACACCTTC. Amino acids: CASSRPGTGGLSGYTF.

The CDR3 region has the DNA TGTGCCAGCAGCTTACCACAGAAACCCTACGAGCAGTACTTC. Translated, it gives CASSLPQKPYEQYF. The rearrangement uses TRBV7-9 and TRBJ2-7, with D unclear. Germline assignment: CDR1 SEHNR and CDR2 FQNEAQ (reference sequence). V was cut by 2 bases and J by 2 bases, with 10 bases left in between. This CDR3 is 14 amino acids long.

This chain links TRBV6-5 with TRBJ2-7; D gene uncertain. The CDR3 covers 11 residues. The V end lost 6 bases, the J end lost 8 bases, and 11 bases lay between the germline ends. From germline, CDR1 is MNHEY and CDR2 SVGAGI. The CDR3 loop reads CASRRRGKQYF. CDR3 nucleotide sequence: TGTGCCAGCAGACGGAGAGGAAAGCAGTACTTC.

V and J are TRBV7-9 and TRBJ2-2, with TRBD2 identical over 14 bases. The CDR3 consists of 15 residues. Trimming cost V 4 bases and J 6 bases; bases outside gene matches: 1. Germline V gene data show CDR1 as SEHNR and CDR2 as FQNEAQ (reference sequence). The CDR3 region has the DNA TGTGCCAGCAGCTGGACTAGCGGGAGGTCCGGGGAGCTGTTTTTT. This translates into CASSWTSGRSGELFF.

This chain uses TRBV29-1 with TRBJ1-2, with a possible D match to TRBD1 (5 bases). From germline, CDR1 is SQVTM and CDR2 ANQGSEA. V lost 4 bases and J 0 bases, leaving 12 bases between the germline ends. CDR3 length: 14 amino acids. DNA of the CDR3: TGCAGCGTTGGGGTGGGGCAGTCTAACTATGGCTACACCTTC. Protein sequence: CSVGVGQSNYGYTF.

The chain combines TRBV11-2 with TRBJ2-1; 11 nucleotides agree with TRBD2. The CDR3 has 16 residues. Germline CDR1 SGHAT, CDR2 FQNNGV. J was trimmed by 6 bases and V by 5 bases; bases with no gene match: 9. DNA for the CDR3: TGTGCCAGCAGCCTTTTGACTAGCGGGGCGGGCAATGAGCAGTTCTTC. This sequence encodes CASSLLTSGAGNEQFF.

The chain employs TRBV19 and TRBJ2-7; D may be TRBD1 (5 bases). Germline V gene sequence: CDR1 LNHDA, CDR2 SQIVND (reference sequence). This CDR3 is 13 amino acids long. V lost 6 bases and J 0 bases, leaving 9 bases between the germline ends. CDR3 DNA sequence: TGTGCCAGTAGCGTCAGGGACTCCTACGAGCAGTACTTC. Translation: CASSVRDSYEQYF.

The chain employs TRBV7-9 and TRBJ1-2, with TRBD1 as a possible D gene (6 bases). V lost 5 bases, J lost 4 bases, and 17 bases lay in between. Germline CDR1 reads SEHNR; CDR2 reads FQNEAQ (reference sequence). The CDR3 contains 15 residues. CDR3 DNA sequence: TGTGCCAGCAGCCCCACCGAGAGGGACACCTATGGCTACACCTTC. Its translation is CASSPTERDTYGYTF.

In this sample, this clone turned up a few times. The chain combines TRBV9 with TRBJ2-1, with 12 bases aligning to TRBD2. The J segment lost 7 bases and the V segment lost 4 bases, leaving 9 bases of the junction unmatched. This CDR3 comprises 16 residues. The germline V gene has CDR1 SGDLS and CDR2 YYNGEE. Written as DNA, the CDR3 is TGTGCCAGCAGCCCCCGACTAGCGGGAGTTCGTAATGAGCAGTTCTTC. It is translated as CASSPRLAGVRNEQFF.

This clone was detected only a few times. In DNA form, the CDR3 reads TGTGCCAGCTCCCAGAGAGAACTAGCGAATTCATACAATGAGCAGTTCTTC. This gives the protein CASSQRELANSYNEQFF. V gene TRBV18 combines with J gene TRBJ2-1, with 7 bases aligning to TRBD2. The germline gives CDR1 KGHSH, CDR2 LQKENI. CDR3 length equals 17 residues. J was trimmed by 4 bases and V by 6 bases; bases with no gene match: 15.

The chain combines TRBV28 with TRBJ1-4; D is unclear. There are 14 residues in the CDR3. Looked up from germline, CDR1 is MDHEN and CDR2 is SYDVKM. V lost 8 bases, J lost 8 bases, and 18 bases lay in between. CDR3 in DNA: TGTGCCAGCCGCGAGCTCCGGGTACAAGAAAAACTGTTTTTT. Amino acids: CASRELRVQEKLFF.

CDR3 sequence reads: CSARSGQGKETQYF. The CDR3 DNA reads as TGCAGCGCCCGATCGGGACAGGGGAAAGAGACCCAGTACTTC. This chain uses TRBV29-1 with TRBJ2-5, with 10 bases aligning to TRBD1. The CDR3 extends over 14 amino acids. V lost 7 bases to trimming and J lost 3 bases; unmatched junction nucleotides: 8. Germline CDR1 is SQVTM and CDR2 is ANQGSEA.

The chain has TRBV10-1 and TRBJ2-2; 10 bases fit TRBD1. The CDR3 spans 18 residues. The V gene's germline CDR1 is WNHNN and CDR2 SYGVQD (reference sequence). Losses at the gene ends were 6 bases for V and 2 bases for J; bases not matched to a gene: 12. In DNA, the CDR3 is TGCGCCAGCAGCCGAGGGACAGGGGTCCCTCCTAACACCGGGGAGCTGTTTTTT. Translated: CASSRGTGVPPNTGELFF.

The rearrangement links TRBV6-6 to TRBJ1-2; no definite D call. Trimming cost V 5 bases and J 6 bases, with 25 bases left between them. The CDR3 is made up of 17 amino acids. The V gene's germline CDR1 is MNHNY and CDR2 SVGAGI (reference sequence). The CDR3 region is CASSPLIGLFPPDGYTF. The DNA of the CDR3 is TGTGCCAGCAGTCCGCTAATCGGACTTTTTCCCCCCGATGGCTACACCTTC.

This CDR3 is CASSWGEPGLSYEQYF. The CDR3 DNA sequence: TGTGCCAGCAGCTGGGGGGAGCCCGGTCTCAGCTACGAGCAGTACTTC. The chain recombines TRBV11-2 with TRBJ2-7, with TRBD2 as a possible D gene (6 bases). Looked up from germline, CDR1 is SGHAT and CDR2 is FQNNGV. The CDR3 spans 16 residues. V lost 4 bases and J lost 3, with 19 bases in between.

The chain links TRBV2 to TRBJ1-5, with D tentatively TRBD1 (6 bases). The CDR3 is 14 amino acids. Germline lookup yields CDR1 SNHLY and CDR2 FYNNEI. The V end lost 8 bases, the J end lost 4 bases, and 15 bases lay between the germline ends. For the CDR3, the DNA is TGTGCCAGCGGTCCGGGACACCAAAATCAGCCCCAGCATTTT. It encodes CASGPGHQNQPQHF.

This chain joins TRBV19 and TRBJ1-1; tentatively, D is TRBD1 (6 bases). Trimming shortened V by 10 bases and J by 1 base, and 28 bases separated the two germline ends. The CDR3 runs 18 residues. Germline loops: CDR1 LNHDA, CDR2 SQIVND (reference sequence). CDR3 bases: TGTGCCACCCATGTGAAGACAGGAAGGTCAATAACGAACACTGAAGCTTTCTTT. Amino acid sequence: CATHVKTGRSITNTEAFF.

The V gene is TRBV7-8, the J gene TRBJ1-1; D ambiguous. CDR3 length equals 15 residues. Trimming stripped 5 bases from V and 6 bases from J, with 19 bases between. Germline assignment: CDR1 SGHVS and CDR2 FQNEAQ. CDR3 sequence reads: CASSPEGGVRAEAFF. As DNA, the CDR3 is TGTGCCAGCAGCCCCGAGGGAGGAGTTAGGGCTGAAGCTTTCTTT.